These 22 T cell receptor beta chains were sequenced from one sample in a study of CD8 T cells in Susac syndrome. RNA was extracted with the RNeasy kit, and a quantity of roughly 0.45 to 1 ug was reverse transcribed using random hexamers. Each CDR3 protein gets one entry after TCRdb re-called the immunoSEQ multiplex PCR reads with MiXCR. The sample has around 230,000 distinct CDR3 sequences, about 96% seen once. The specimen was CD4+ T cells from PBMCs. The receptors shown here come from a human donor with Susac syndrome.

V gene TRBV28 combines with J gene TRBJ2-6, with 10 positions matching TRBD1. Trimming removed 4 bases from V and 0 bases from J; junction bases left unmatched: 0. CDR3 length: 16 residues. Germline V gene lookup returns CDR1 MDHEN and CDR2 SYDVKM. The CDR3 loop reads CASSWTGGSGANVLTF. CDR3 nucleotide sequence: TGTGCCAGCAGTTGGACAGGGGGCTCTGGGGCCAACGTCCTGACTTTC.

This clonotype was recorded only once. J is TRBJ2-1 and V is TRBV27; 7 nucleotides agree with TRBD1. The germline V gene encodes CDR1 MNHEY and CDR2 SMNVEV (reference sequence). CDR3 length: 16 residues. V was clipped by 5 bases and J by 7 bases; unmatched bases: 14. The CDR3 region is CASSLSYLKQGNEQFF. CDR3 DNA: TGTGCCAGCAGTCTCTCCTACCTAAAACAGGGGAATGAGCAGTTCTTC.

This clonotype was found once. The V gene is TRBV3-1, the J gene TRBJ2-1; D remains unclear. Per the germline V gene, CDR1 is LGHDT and CDR2 is YNNKEL (reference sequence). CDR3 length equals 9 residues. Trimming took off 2 bases at V and 11 bases at J, with 1 base between the two ends. The CDR3, as DNA: TGTGCCAGCAGCCAAAAGCAGTTCTTC. This gives the protein CASSQKQFF.

This chain links TRBV20-1 with TRBJ2-6; D remains unclear. The V end lost 3 bases, the J end lost 2 bases, and 5 bases lay between the germline ends. There are 13 residues in the CDR3. Per germline, CDR1 DFQATT and CDR2 SNEGSKA (reference sequence). The CDR3 nucleotides are TGCAGTGCTAGGGAAACTGGGGCCAACGTCCTGACTTTC. Residues: CSARETGANVLTF.

The genes are TRBV30 and TRBJ1-1, with TRBD1 matching 9 bases. J gave up 3 bases and V 3 bases, and 5 bases lay outside the gene matches. This CDR3 contains 14 residues. In germline, CDR1 is GTSNPN, CDR2 SVGIG (reference sequence). CDR3 nucleotides: TGTGCCTGGAGCGGTACAGGGGGCTACACTGAAGCTTTCTTT. It codes for CAWSGTGGYTEAFF.

This clonotype appeared a single time. The CDR3 loop reads CASSRPDTGELFF. For the CDR3, the DNA is TGCGCCAGCAGTCGCCCAGACACCGGGGAGCTGTTTTTT. This chain links TRBV23-1 with TRBJ2-2, with D hard to call. TRBV23-1 is classed as an ORF, of uncertain function. The CDR3 length is 13 residues. The ends were cut back, 4 bases at V and 3 bases at J, with 6 bases in the middle.

This sequence joins TRBV12-3 or TRBV12-4 and TRBJ2-1; the D gene is possibly TRBD2 (6 bases). The CDR3 totals 16 residues. Trimming took 6 bases from V and 4 from J, leaving 19 bases between them. CDR3 loop: CASSWDLTLTYNEQFF. CDR3 DNA: TGTGCCAGCAGCTGGGACTTGACACTGACTTACAATGAGCAGTTCTTC.

This clonotype has only a few counts. The chain combines TRBV9 with TRBJ2-1; TRBD2 is a possible D gene (6 bases). V gave up 0 bases and J gave up 5 bases, with 9 bases separating them. Per germline, CDR1 SGDLS and CDR2 YYNGEE. This CDR3 is 14 amino acids long. Here the CDR3 reads CASSVVGGNNEQFF. Written as DNA, the CDR3 is TGTGCCAGCAGCGTAGTTGGGGGGAACAATGAGCAGTTCTTC.

This clonotype appeared a single time. The rearrangement joins TRBV9 to TRBJ2-3; possible D gene TRBD2, 6 bases. The length of the CDR3 is 14 residues. Trimming shortened V by 0 bases and J by 5 bases, and 10 bases separated the two germline ends. The germline V gene encodes CDR1 SGDLS and CDR2 YYNGEE. The CDR3 sequence is CASSVVPGGDTQYF. The CDR3 nucleotides are TGTGCCAGCAGCGTAGTCCCCGGGGGAGATACGCAGTATTTT.

This chain links TRBV28 with TRBJ2-1, with 9 bases lining up with TRBD2. From germline, CDR1 is MDHEN and CDR2 SYDVKM. CDR3 length equals 13 residues. V was pared by 2 bases and J by 8 bases, with 1 base of the junction left unmatched. Here the CDR3 reads CASSLGTSHEQFF. The CDR3 DNA reads as TGTGCCAGCAGTTTAGGGACTAGCCATGAGCAGTTCTTC.

The table lists this clonotype with a count of one. V usage is TRBV28 and J usage is TRBJ1-2; D ambiguous. CDR1 MDHEN and CDR2 SYDVKM come from the germline V gene. V lost 3 bases, J lost 5 bases, and 16 bases lay in between. The CDR3 is made up of 15 amino acids. The CDR3 DNA is TGTGCCAGCAGTTTGCTGTTCGGCGTCGGGTATGGCTACACCTTC. It codes for CASSLLFGVGYGYTF.

This clonotype was observed once. In DNA form, the CDR3 reads TGCAGTGCTAGAATTAGCGGAAGCACAGATACGCAGTATTTT. It is translated as CSARISGSTDTQYF. The chain links TRBV20-1 to TRBJ2-3; a weak D match, TRBD2 (6 bases). CDR3 length equals 14 residues. The germline V gene has CDR1 DFQATT and CDR2 SNEGSKA (reference sequence). Deletions cut 2 bases from V and 0 bases from J, with 9 bases between.

This clonotype was seen once. The chain uses TRBV29-1 and TRBJ2-7, with 14 bases matching TRBD2. The CDR3 contains 16 residues. The junction had 7 bases not matched to a gene; V was cut back by 3 bases and J by 3 bases. Germline CDR1 reads SQVTM; CDR2 reads ANQGSEA. As DNA, the CDR3 is TGCAGCGTTGACCGACGGGGACTAGCGGGAGTCTACGAGCAGTACTTC. This encodes CSVDRRGLAGVYEQYF.

This sequence joins TRBV6-5 and TRBJ2-6; no clear D. Germline lookup yields CDR1 MNHEY and CDR2 SVGAGI. CDR3 length: 15 amino acids. Deletions cut 7 bases from V and 0 bases from J, with 10 bases between. The CDR3 DNA sequence: TGTGCCAGCAAAGACCCGAGCTCTGGGGCCAACGTCCTGACTTTC. It yields the protein CASKDPSSGANVLTF.

The chain's CDR3 is CAISGTSGTYEQYF. In DNA, the CDR3 is TGTGCCATCAGTGGGACTAGCGGGACCTACGAGCAGTACTTC. The J gene is TRBJ2-7, the V gene TRBV10-3; TRBD2 aligns across 12 bases. The CDR3 runs 14 residues. V lost 4 bases, J lost 2 bases, and 0 bases stayed unmatched. Per germline, CDR1 ENHRY and CDR2 SYGVKD.

The DNA for the CDR3 is TGCAGTGCTAGAGATGCTCAAAACACCGGGGAGCTGTTTTTT. Its protein product is CSARDAQNTGELFF. The V and J genes are TRBV20-1 and TRBJ2-2; no definite D call. This CDR3 has 14 amino acids. V was clipped by 0 bases and J by 2 bases, with 7 bases between them. Germline lookup yields CDR1 DFQATT and CDR2 SNEGSKA (reference sequence).

This chain links TRBV29-1 with TRBJ2-7; weak D call: TRBD1 (6 bases). This CDR3 has 12 amino acids. Germline V CDR1 and CDR2: SQVTM, ANQGSEA. Trimming removed 3 bases from V and 9 bases from J, with 15 bases in between. CDR3 DNA sequence: TGCAGCGTTGATACAGGGTTCGGTGCGCAGTACTTC. Protein product: CSVDTGFGAQYF.

This clonotype has just one count. The chain has TRBV20-1 and TRBJ1-4; 10 nucleotides agree with TRBD1. The V segment lost 5 bases and the J segment 6 bases; nucleotides outside the gene matches: 3. The germline V gene encodes CDR1 DFQATT and CDR2 SNEGSKA (reference sequence). The CDR3 runs 13 residues. The CDR3 sequence is CSAGDRGDEKLFF. The DNA of the CDR3 is TGCAGTGCTGGGGACAGGGGAGATGAAAAACTGTTTTTT.

This chain joins TRBV5-6 and TRBJ1-5; 7 positions match TRBD1. The germline V gene encodes CDR1 SGHDT and CDR2 YYEEEE. This CDR3 is 17 amino acids long. The J segment lost 5 bases and the V segment lost 0 bases, leaving 11 bases of the junction unmatched. The CDR3: CASSLGRGVGGDQPQHF. CDR3 sequence (DNA): TGTGCCAGCAGCTTGGGCAGGGGGGTCGGAGGGGATCAGCCCCAGCATTTT.

The chain has TRBV30 and TRBJ2-5; D call uncertain. Per germline, CDR1 GTSNPN and CDR2 SVGIG (reference sequence). The CDR3 covers 13 residues. Trimming removed 5 bases from V and 1 base from J, with 11 bases in between. The CDR3, as DNA: TGTGCCTGGGCCTTGGGCAGCCAAGAGACCCAGTACTTC. Protein sequence: CAWALGSQETQYF.

This chain connects TRBV20-1 to TRBJ2-4; D perhaps matches TRBD2 (6 bases). Germline CDR1 is DFQATT and CDR2 is SNEGSKA (reference sequence). This CDR3 has 12 residues. Trimming shortened V by 0 bases and J by 12 bases, and 12 bases separated the two germline ends. In DNA form, the CDR3 reads TGCAGTGCTAGAGATATGGGGGGTGCTCAGTACTTC. Its translation is CSARDMGGAQYF.

The chain couples TRBV29-1 to TRBJ2-3, with a possible D match to TRBD2 (6 bases). The germline V gene encodes CDR1 SQVTM and CDR2 ANQGSEA. With 3 bases removed from V and 2 bases from J, the gap between germline ends came to 12 bases. The CDR3 loop spans 14 amino acids. CDR3 loop: CSVDSGRNTDTQYF. In nucleotides, the CDR3 is TGCAGCGTTGACTCCGGGAGAAACACAGATACGCAGTATTTT.